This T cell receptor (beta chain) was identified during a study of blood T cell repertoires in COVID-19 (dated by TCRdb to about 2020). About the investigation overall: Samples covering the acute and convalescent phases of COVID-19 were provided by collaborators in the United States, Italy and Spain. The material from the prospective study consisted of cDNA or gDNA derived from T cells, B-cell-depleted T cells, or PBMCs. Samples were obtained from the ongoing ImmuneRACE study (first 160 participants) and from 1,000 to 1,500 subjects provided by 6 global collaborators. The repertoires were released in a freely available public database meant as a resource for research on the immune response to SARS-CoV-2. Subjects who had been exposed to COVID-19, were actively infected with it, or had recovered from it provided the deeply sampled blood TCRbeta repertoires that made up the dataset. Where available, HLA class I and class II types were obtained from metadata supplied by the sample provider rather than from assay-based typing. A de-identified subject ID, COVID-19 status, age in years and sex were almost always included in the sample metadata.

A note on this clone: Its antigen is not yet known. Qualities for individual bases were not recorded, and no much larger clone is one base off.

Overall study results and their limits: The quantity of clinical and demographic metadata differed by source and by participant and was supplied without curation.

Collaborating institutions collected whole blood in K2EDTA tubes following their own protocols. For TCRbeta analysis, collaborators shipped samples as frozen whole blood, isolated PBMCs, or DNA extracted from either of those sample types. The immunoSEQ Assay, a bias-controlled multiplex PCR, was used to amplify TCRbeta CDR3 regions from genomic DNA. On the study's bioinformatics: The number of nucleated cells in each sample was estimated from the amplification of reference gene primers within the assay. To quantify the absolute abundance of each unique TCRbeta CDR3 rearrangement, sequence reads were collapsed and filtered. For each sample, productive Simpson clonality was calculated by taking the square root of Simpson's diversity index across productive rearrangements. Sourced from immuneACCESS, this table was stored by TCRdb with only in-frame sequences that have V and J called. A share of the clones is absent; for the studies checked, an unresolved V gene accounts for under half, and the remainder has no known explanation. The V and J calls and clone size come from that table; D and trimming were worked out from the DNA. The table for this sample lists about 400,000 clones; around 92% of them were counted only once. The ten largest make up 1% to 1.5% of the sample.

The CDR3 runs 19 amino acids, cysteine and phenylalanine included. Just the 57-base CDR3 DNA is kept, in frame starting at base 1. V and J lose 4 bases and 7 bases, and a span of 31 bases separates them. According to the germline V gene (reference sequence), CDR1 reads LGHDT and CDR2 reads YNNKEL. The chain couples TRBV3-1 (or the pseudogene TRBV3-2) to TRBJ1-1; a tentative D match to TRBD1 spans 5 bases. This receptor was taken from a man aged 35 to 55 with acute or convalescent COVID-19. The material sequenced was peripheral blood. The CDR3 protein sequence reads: CASSRKGGGVGGGTNEAFF. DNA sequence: TGTGCCAGCAGCCGGAAAGGCGGGGGGGTCGGAGGCGGCACAAATGAAGCTTTCTTT.